The entry that follows covers one T cell receptor beta chain sequence. Its target is not known. TCRdb's copy holds only in-frame clones and misses some; the assay was immunoSEQ multiplex PCR. The profile covers approximately 150,000 clones, with roughly 90% appearing a single time and about 3.6% taken by the ten largest. This sample stems from a study of T cell responses to AZD1222 COVID-19 vaccine. Study findings and constraints: Clonal diversity may have been underestimated in mostly white British donors. Seropositivity was recorded at baseline in only 5 or 6 AZD1222 recipients. An increase in Spike-specific TCR breadth and depth was observed after two AZD1222 doses.

Trimming cost V 3 bases and J 5 bases; bases outside gene matches: 8. The CDR3 has 15 amino acids. The germline gives CDR1 SNHLY, CDR2 FYNNEI. This receptor was identified in an adult who received the AZD1222 COVID-19 vaccine. J is TRBJ2-5 and V is TRBV2; 8 positions agree with TRBD1. Sequencing was performed on peripheral blood, taken 28 days after the second AZD1222 dose. The CDR3 spells CASSDQTGVGETQYF. The CDR3 bases are TGTGCCAGCAGTGACCAGACAGGGGTCGGGGAGACCCAGTACTTC. The full variable domain, with the rest looked up from reference TRBV2 and TRBJ2-5, is EPEVTQTPSHQVTQMGQEVILRCVPISNHLYFYWYRQILGQKVEFLVSFYNNEISEKSEIFDDQFSVERPDGSNFTLKIRSTKLEDSAMYFCASSDQTGVGETQYFGPGTRLLVL.